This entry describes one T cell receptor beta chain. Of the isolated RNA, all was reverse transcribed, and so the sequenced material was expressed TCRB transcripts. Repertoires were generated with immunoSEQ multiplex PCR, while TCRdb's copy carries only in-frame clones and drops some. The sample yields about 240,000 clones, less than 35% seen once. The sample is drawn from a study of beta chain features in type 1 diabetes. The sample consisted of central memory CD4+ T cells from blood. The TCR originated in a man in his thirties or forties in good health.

CDR3 sequence: CASSLIVQGQETQYF. CDR3 coding DNA: TGTGCCAGCAGCTTGATCGTTCAGGGACAAGAGACCCAGTACTTC. This chain links TRBV13 with TRBJ2-5; D may be TRBD1 (5 bases). CDR3 length equals 15 residues. The V gene lost 3 bases and the J gene lost 2 bases, with 13 bases spanning the gap. Germline V gene sequence: CDR1 PRHDT, CDR2 FYEKMQ (reference sequence).